Here is one T cell receptor beta chain with its context. TCRdb's table, derived via immunoSEQ multiplex PCR, lists solely in-frame clones and lacks some. The table lists roughly 340,000 clones, around 91% of them singletons. This sample is drawn from a study of blood T cell repertoires in COVID-19. The V and J ends lost 5 bases and 2 bases respectively, with 12 bases between them. Germline values: CDR1 LGHDT, CDR2 YNNKEL (reference sequence). There are 14 residues in the CDR3. The receptor was isolated from a young woman who had recovered from COVID-19. The chain combines TRBV3-1 (or the pseudogene TRBV3-2) with TRBJ2-5, with D possibly TRBD2 on 6 matching bases. Sample: peripheral blood. The CDR3 protein is CASSARGKQETQYF. DNA for the CDR3: TGTGCCAGCAGCGCCCGGGGGAAACAAGAGACCCAGTACTTC.